What follows are 31 T cell receptor beta chains derived from one specimen sequenced in a study. Each CDR3 protein is one row after TCRdb ran MiXCR on the RT-PCR reads. The sample yields about 680,000 distinct CDR3 sequences, more than 13% seen once. Sequencing input: memory CD4+ T cells from blood. The receptors come from a female donor in good health, serving as a healthy control.

This clonotype was seen many times. The chain links TRBV20-1 to TRBJ2-5; 9 bases align to TRBD2. Trimming removed 5 bases from V and 4 bases from J; junction bases left unmatched: 14. Germline CDR1 is DFQATT and CDR2 is SNEGSKA (reference sequence). This CDR3 is 16 amino acids long. The CDR3 loop reads CSAPSVSSGVGETQYF. CDR3 bases: TGCAGTGCTCCCTCTGTGTCTAGCGGGGTGGGAGAGACCCAGTACTTC.

This clonotype was found many times. This chain joins TRBV7-9 and TRBJ2-3; unclear D gene. Deletions cut 1 base from V and 6 bases from J, with 11 bases between. CDR1 and CDR2 from the germline V gene are SEHNR and FQNEAQ (reference sequence). CDR3 length: 14 amino acids. The CDR3 sequence: CASSLDVGWDTQYF. The DNA of the CDR3 is TGTGCCAGCAGCTTAGACGTTGGATGGGATACGCAGTATTTT.

This clonotype showed up many times. The rearrangement uses TRBV20-1 and TRBJ2-7; tentatively, D is TRBD2 (6 bases). Looked up from germline, CDR1 is DFQATT and CDR2 is SNEGSKA (reference sequence). This CDR3 spans 12 amino acids. Trimming stripped 3 bases from V and 6 bases from J, with 12 bases between. The CDR3 DNA sequence: TGCAGTGCTAGTTCGGGAGAATCCGAGCAGTACTTC. Protein: CSASSGESEQYF.

This clonotype turned up a few times. The V and J genes are TRBV29-1 and TRBJ2-7, with 11 bases matching TRBD1. The CDR3 is 14 amino acids. V shed 2 bases and J 4 bases; nucleotides not matched to a gene: 4. CDR1 and CDR2 from the germline V gene are SQVTM and ANQGSEA. The DNA of the CDR3 is TGCAGCGTTGAAAAGGGGACAGGGGGTTACGAGCAGTACTTC. It codes for CSVEKGTGGYEQYF.

The CDR3 nucleotides are TGTGCCAGCAGCAAAAGATCTAATCAGCCCCAGCATTTT. It codes for CASSKRSNQPQHF. The chain joins TRBV5-8 to TRBJ1-5; D is uncertain. CDR1 and CDR2 (germline): SGHTS, YDEGEE. Trimming took off 4 bases at V and 4 bases at J, with 9 bases between the two ends. This CDR3 has 13 amino acids.

This sequence joins TRBV25-1 and TRBJ2-3, with D possibly TRBD2 on 5 matching bases. This CDR3 has 12 residues. The germline V gene has CDR1 MGHDK and CDR2 SYGVNS. Trimming shortened V by 6 bases and J by 5 bases, and 9 bases separated the two germline ends. The CDR3, as DNA: TGTGCCAGCAGGGCTGCGGGAGATACGCAGTATTTT. It encodes CASRAAGDTQYF. Full variable domain (remainder filled in from reference TRBV25-1 and TRBJ2-3): EADIYQTPRYLVIGTGKKITLECSQTMGHDKMYWYQQDPGMELHLIHYSYGVNSTEKGDLSSESTVSRIRTEHFPLTLESARPSHTSQYLCASRAAGDTQYFGPGTRLTVL.

This clonotype has a handful of counts. The chain links TRBV12-3 or TRBV12-4 to TRBJ2-1, with 7 bases fitting TRBD2. This CDR3 spans 13 amino acids. The trim removed 7 bases at V and 6 bases at J, leaving 6 bases unmatched. The CDR3 loop is CASTRTSGNEQFF. CDR3 bases: TGTGCCAGCACTCGGACTAGTGGCAATGAGCAGTTCTTC.

This clonotype was detected only a few times. V usage is TRBV5-6 and J usage is TRBJ1-2, with D possibly matching TRBD1 (5 bases). Trimming took off 4 bases at V and 5 bases at J, with 12 bases between the two ends. Germline assignment: CDR1 SGHDT and CDR2 YYEEEE. The CDR3 has 13 residues. CDR3 region: CASSGDRRYGYTF. The CDR3, as DNA: TGTGCCAGCAGCGGTGACAGAAGATATGGCTACACCTTC.

This clonotype came up a few times. The chain joins TRBV12-3 or TRBV12-4 to TRBJ1-1; D gene unclear. V gave up 3 bases and J gave up 9 bases, with 14 bases separating them. CDR3 length: 13 amino acids. The CDR3 protein is CASSFWADEQAFF. The CDR3 DNA sequence: TGTGCCAGCAGTTTTTGGGCAGATGAACAAGCTTTCTTT.

Ten or more counts support this clonotype. This sequence joins TRBV9 and TRBJ1-2, with D maybe TRBD1 (6 bases). V was cut by 0 bases and J by 4 bases, with 13 bases left in between. CDR3 length equals 15 residues. From germline, CDR1 is SGDLS and CDR2 YYNGEE. This chain's CDR3 is CASSVGGGGGYGYTF. The DNA for the CDR3 is TGTGCCAGCAGCGTAGGAGGCGGGGGCGGCTATGGCTACACCTTC.

This clonotype has just a few counts. The rearrangement joins TRBV7-2 to TRBJ2-2; 10 positions agree with TRBD1. In germline, CDR1 is SGHTA, CDR2 FQGNSA. J was trimmed by 4 bases and V by 4 bases; bases with no gene match: 6. This CDR3 has 16 residues. The CDR3 reads CASSYHGTGVTGELFF. CDR3 in DNA: TGTGCCAGCAGCTATCACGGGACAGGGGTCACCGGGGAGCTGTTTTTT.

A few counts support this clonotype. The chain has TRBV18 and TRBJ2-1; 8 bases agree with TRBD1. This CDR3 contains 18 residues. V dropped 2 bases and J dropped 4; count of bases not matched to a gene: 13. Per germline, CDR1 KGHSH and CDR2 LQKENI. In DNA, the CDR3 is TGTGCCAGCTCACCAATATATTTAAGCGACAGGGGATACAATGAGCAGTTCTTC. Translation: CASSPIYLSDRGYNEQFF.

There are many counts of this clonotype. CDR3 nucleotide sequence: TGTGCCAGCAGCCAAGATCCCCAGGGCTCTCAGCCCCAGCATTTT. Its translation: CASSQDPQGSQPQHF. This rearrangement joins TRBV4-2 to TRBJ1-5; D perhaps matches TRBD1 (5 bases). The CDR3 runs 15 residues. Germline lookup yields CDR1 LGHNA and CDR2 YNFKEQ. V was cut by 0 bases and J by 6 bases, with 12 bases left in between.

This rearrangement joins TRBV30 to TRBJ1-1; D gene uncertain. The CDR3 is 14 amino acids. V lost 7 bases and J 1 base, leaving 16 bases between the germline ends. CDR1 is GTSNPN and CDR2 is SVGIG in the germline V gene (reference sequence). CDR3 bases: TGTGCCTCCTTAAGTGGGCAGAGGAACACTGAAGCTTTCTTT. Translating it yields CASLSGQRNTEAFF.

This clonotype has a count of ten or more. This chain links TRBV7-9 with TRBJ2-2; 8 bases map to TRBD2. J lost 6 bases, V lost 2 bases, and 11 bases had no gene match. CDR1 SEHNR and CDR2 FQNEAQ come from the germline V gene (reference sequence). The CDR3 has 17 residues. The CDR3 DNA reads as TGTGCCAGCAGCTTAAGAGCGGGAGTCGCGATGCCCGGGGAGCTGTTTTTT. Its protein product is CASSLRAGVAMPGELFF.

This clonotype was detected many times. The V call is TRBV7-2, the J call TRBJ1-2, with no clear D. Germline CDR1 is SGHTA and CDR2 is FQGNSA. The CDR3 has 12 residues. V lost 4 bases to trimming and J lost 8 bases, with 11 bases between them. CDR3 DNA sequence: TGTGCCAGCAGCTCCACAGAGACGGGCTACACCTTC. Translating it yields CASSSTETGYTF.

This clonotype occurred a few times. The rearrangement uses TRBV10-3 and TRBJ2-1; 7 nucleotides align to TRBD1. V gave up 6 bases and J gave up 5 bases; unmatched junction bases: 4. This CDR3 contains 13 residues. The germline V gene encodes CDR1 ENHRY and CDR2 SYGVKD. The CDR3 region is CAIRQGRDNEQFF. The CDR3 nucleotides read TGTGCCATCAGACAGGGGCGGGACAATGAGCAGTTCTTC.

The sample holds a few counts of this clonotype. Here the CDR3 DNA reads TGTGCCAGCAGTTCTACCGAGCGGGTCGAAAATGAGCAGTTCTTC. Residues: CASSSTERVENEQFF. The chain links TRBV6-1 to TRBJ2-1; D possibly corresponds to TRBD2 (6 bases). Germline V CDR1 and CDR2: MNHNS, SASEGT. This CDR3 region has 15 residues. V lost 5 bases and J 7 bases, leaving 18 bases between the germline ends.

This sequence joins TRBV19 and TRBJ1-1, with D possibly being TRBD1 (5 bases). Germline CDR1 LNHDA, CDR2 SQIVND (reference sequence). The V end lost 5 bases, the J end lost 9 bases, and 16 bases lay between the germline ends. The CDR3 runs to 13 residues. The CDR3 DNA is TGTGCCAGTAGTCCCAGGGAGGTTGGGAAAGCTTTCTTT. Translating it yields CASSPREVGKAFF. The full variable domain, completed using reference TRBV19 and TRBJ1-1, is DGGITQSPKYLFRKEGQNVTLSCEQNLNHDAMYWYRQDPGQGLRLIYYSQIVNDFQKGDIAEGYSVSREKKESFPLTVTSAQKNPTAFYLCASSPREVGKAFFGQGTRLTVV.

This clonotype was recorded at least ten times. CDR3 sequence reads: CSARGQGAPHEQYF. The CDR3 DNA sequence: TGCAGTGCTAGGGGACAGGGGGCGCCCCACGAGCAGTACTTC. The genes are TRBV20-1 and TRBJ2-7, with 12 nucleotides matching TRBD1. Looked up from germline, CDR1 is DFQATT and CDR2 is SNEGSKA (reference sequence). Germline trimming cut 3 bases from V and 5 bases from J; bases unmatched to any gene: 5. CDR3 length: 14 amino acids.

The table lists this clonotype with many counts. This sequence joins TRBV6-5 and TRBJ2-6; a weak D match, TRBD2 (6 bases). Germline assignment: CDR1 MNHEY and CDR2 SVGAGI. Trimming cost V 6 bases and J 0 bases, with 15 bases left between them. The CDR3 is 17 residues long. For the CDR3, the DNA is TGTGCCAGCAGGAGAACGGGACTCGCCTCTGGGGCCAACGTCCTGACTTTC. It yields the protein CASRRTGLASGANVLTF.

This clonotype occurred a few times. The chain links TRBV18 to TRBJ1-2; D gene unclear. CDR3 size: 14 residues. The V end was cut by 7 bases, the J end by 2 bases, with 14 bases between. Germline V gene sequence: CDR1 KGHSH, CDR2 LQKENI. DNA of the CDR3: TGTGCCAGCTTAGCCACCGGGGAGAACTATGGCTACACCTTC. The encoded protein is CASLATGENYGYTF.

This clonotype was seen a handful of times. The rearrangement joins TRBV6-6 to TRBJ2-7, with TRBD2 matching over 14 bases. The V and J ends lost 2 bases and 1 base, in that order; junction bases with no gene match: 7. Germline assignment: CDR1 MNHNY and CDR2 SVGAGI (reference sequence). This CDR3 is 18 amino acids long. CDR3 DNA sequence: TGTGCCAGCAGTTACGGGACTAGCGGGAGTAGGGCTTCCTACGAGCAGTACTTC. This translates into CASSYGTSGSRASYEQYF.

V is TRBV10-3 and J is TRBJ1-3; D is unclear. Trimming took off 5 bases at V and 1 base at J, with 9 bases between the two ends. The CDR3 runs 14 residues. The germline V gene encodes CDR1 ENHRY and CDR2 SYGVKD. CDR3 DNA sequence: TGTGCCATCAGTCAAATAGGATCTGGAAACACCATATATTTT. Translating it yields CAISQIGSGNTIYF.

This clonotype was recorded at least ten times. The V gene is TRBV18, the J gene TRBJ2-7; the D gene is possibly TRBD2 (7 bases). The germline V and J ends were trimmed by 1 base and 1 base, with 23 bases remaining between them. Germline V CDR1 and CDR2: KGHSH, LQKENI. The CDR3 length is 19 residues. For the CDR3, the DNA is TGTGCCAGCTCACCACTCGTCGGACGGCGAGAGGGGGGGTCCTACGAGCAGTACTTC. Its translation is CASSPLVGRREGGSYEQYF.

The chain is built from TRBV20-1 and TRBJ1-5; D perhaps matches TRBD1 (6 bases). Per the germline V gene, CDR1 is DFQATT and CDR2 is SNEGSKA (reference sequence). V shed 5 bases and J shed 2 bases, with 16 bases lying between them. The length of the CDR3 is 15 residues. The CDR3 DNA reads as TGCAGTGCTTATGTCACGGGGGCGGGCAATCAGCCCCAGCATTTT. Protein sequence: CSAYVTGAGNQPQHF.

This clonotype was recorded at least ten times. The chain employs TRBV6-5 and TRBJ1-5, with TRBD1 matching over 7 bases. The length of the CDR3 is 15 residues. The V and J ends lost 5 bases and 0 bases, in that order; junction bases with no gene match: 4. The germline V gene encodes CDR1 MNHEY and CDR2 SVGAGI. The CDR3 region has the DNA TGTGCCAGCAGTAGGACAGGCTATAGCAATCAGCCCCAGCATTTT. Its translation: CASSRTGYSNQPQHF.

This clonotype was picked up a small number of times. The CDR3 nucleotides read TGTGCCAGCAGCTTAAGTGCAGGGGGTTTAGAGACCCAGTACTTC. Protein: CASSLSAGGLETQYF. The chain uses TRBV7-3 and TRBJ2-5, with 7 bases identical to TRBD1. Trimming removed 1 base from V and 4 bases from J; junction bases left unmatched: 6. The CDR3 has 15 residues. Germline loops: CDR1 SGHTA, CDR2 FQGTGA.

This clonotype occurred a few times. The rearrangement uses TRBV20-1 and TRBJ2-3, with 8 bases lining up with TRBD2. CDR3 length equals 17 residues. The ends lost 6 bases at V and 0 bases at J; junction bases unmatched: 14. Germline CDR1 DFQATT, CDR2 SNEGSKA (reference sequence). The chain's CDR3 is CSALPLQGGRSTDTQYF. DNA of the CDR3: TGCAGTGCCCTACCCCTTCAAGGCGGGAGGAGCACAGATACGCAGTATTTT.

In this sample, this clonotype turned up a few times. This sequence joins TRBV7-3 and TRBJ2-2; perhaps TRBD2 as D (5 bases). V was pared by 6 bases and J by 7 bases, with 21 bases between. The CDR3 runs 16 residues. Germline-derived CDR1 and CDR2 are SGHTA and FQGTGA. The CDR3 DNA follows: TGTGCCAGCAGTTCAGGTCAACTAGTCTCTGGCGGGGAGCTGTTTTTT. Residues: CASSSGQLVSGGELFF.

The V gene is TRBV27, the J gene TRBJ2-5; D is perhaps TRBD1 or TRBD2 (6 bases each). The CDR3 has 13 residues. Germline V gene data show CDR1 as MNHEY and CDR2 as SMNVEV (reference sequence). V lost 5 bases to trimming and J lost 4 bases, with 11 bases between them. The CDR3 sequence is CASSTGARETQYF. The CDR3 DNA follows: TGTGCCAGCAGTACGGGGGCCCGAGAGACCCAGTACTTC.